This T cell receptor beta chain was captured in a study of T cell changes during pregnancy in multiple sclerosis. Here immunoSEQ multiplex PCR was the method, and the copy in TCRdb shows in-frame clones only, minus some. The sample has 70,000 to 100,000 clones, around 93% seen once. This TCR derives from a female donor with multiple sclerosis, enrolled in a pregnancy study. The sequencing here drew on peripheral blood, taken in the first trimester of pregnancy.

CDR3 sequence: CASSPTSGNLWSYNEQFF. Written as DNA, the CDR3 is TGTGCCAGCAGTCCGACTAGCGGAAATTTATGGTCCTACAATGAGCAGTTCTTC. The J gene is TRBJ2-1, the V gene TRBV28; 9 bases map to TRBD2. V shed 5 bases, J shed 1 base, and the junction held 12 bases outside the gene matches. This CDR3 has 18 amino acids. Germline CDR1 MDHEN, CDR2 SYDVKM.